The source of this TCR beta chain is a study of cytomegalovirus exposure and HLA in healthy donors listed by TCRdb under 2017. With respect to the entire study: An earlier analysis of 587 of the donors reported 250 to 350 Gb of sequence data and some 100 million unique TCR beta sequences from about 180 million T cells. A later analysis re-analyzed previously published TCR beta repertoires from 600 to 850 donors and added high-resolution HLA genotyping to study TCR occurrence patterns. About 280 gigabases of sequencing data and roughly 81 million unique TCR sequences made up an early release that covered about 640 HLA-typed donors. In an earlier analysis of around 540 of the donors, high-throughput TCR beta sequencing was used to judge whether each TCR beta V gene segment behaved as functional or pseudogenic. Among the approximately 400 genotyped donors, approximately 76% belonged to the genetic ancestry cluster associated with self-reported Caucasian donors. Every discovery cohort repertoire had been produced on one sequencing platform. On average, roughly 200,000 unique TCR beta nucleotide sequences were sequenced per donor among 398 genotyped donors of the cohort, with roughly 18% of those sequences being non-productive. The study aimed to test whether cataloging public T cell receptors could reveal signatures of past pathogen exposure. Donor age, sex, ethnicity and CMV serostatus were compiled together with the repertoire data. Class I and class II HLA loci were covered by the typing at four-digit resolution. Rather than drawing on any new phenotypic data, the later analysis identified candidate immune exposures from TCR beta sequences and the way those sequences occurred across donors. Using immunosequencing, the study profiled T cell repertoires from 550 to 750 subjects and related those repertoires to cytomegalovirus serostatus. Typing coverage differed by locus: A, B, C, DRB1 and DQB1 were typed in about 629-630 donors, DQA1 in roughly 500, DPA1 in 600 to 610, and DPB1 in 450 to 490. A later genetic analysis took genome-wide SNP genotypes for about three fifths of the roughly 670 donors and used that subset as a discovery cohort. The study combined high-throughput TCR immunosequencing, statistical association of individual TCRs with disease status, and machine learning to predict cytomegalovirus infection status. In addition to the first cohort of approximately 650 subjects, a separate validation cohort of 120 different subjects was used. Because of strong linkage in the cohort, roughly five DR-DQ haplotypes were treated as single units for association and clustering.

A note on this clone: The antigen it binds to is not known. Base quality data are lacking; no much larger clone is found one base away.

The library was prepared using the immunoSEQ multiplex PCR assay. A mixture of 60 forward primers for TCR Vbeta segments and 13 reverse primers for TCR Jbeta segments was used in the multiplex PCR. The CDR3 region of rearranged TCR beta genes was amplified from genomic DNA by a multiplex PCR assay. Amplified TCR beta libraries were sequenced as 87-base-pair reads on the Illumina HiSeq System. The study's processing was this. In a later analysis, 70 million to 95 million unique TCR beta chains were counted across the roughly 610 repertoires, and roughly 10 million of these chains were shared by at least two donors. Raw reads were error-corrected and collapsed into unique sequences with a nearest-neighbor algorithm that merged closely related sequences to remove PCR and sequencing errors. Alignment of CDR3 sequences to IMGT reference sequences was used to assign V, D and J gene segments. For a sequence to be retained, at least a six-nucleotide match to both a V gene segment and a J gene segment was required. Rearrangements were called productive when the CDR3 lacked stop codons and stayed in frame with V and J; all others were non-productive. CDR3 was defined according to IMGT convention as the region running from the second conserved V-encoded cysteine to the conserved J-encoded phenylalanine. The earlier analysis of about 610 of the donors excluded sequences that lacked an unambiguous match to a single V gene segment. In an earlier analysis of about 590 of the donors, a V segment was called functional when productive rearrangements were above 56.7%, and segregating when the standard deviation between donors exceeded 5%. A statistical classification framework was built to diagnose cytomegalovirus status from the catalog of TCR beta chain sequences. A later analysis assigned V and J genes by comparing TCR nucleotide sequences with IMGT/GENE-DB human TR gene sequences. Using the TCRdist pipeline, a later analysis assigned CDR3 sequences along with most-parsimonious VDJ recombination scenarios. In a later analysis, each TCR beta chain was defined by its CDR3 amino acid sequence together with its V-gene family, and reads without a unique V-gene family were excluded. As a way to deal with suspected cross-contamination and a sequencing artifact, a later analysis dropped over 550 nucleotide sequences that were highly shared and had low generation probability. For each public chain, a later analysis derived a clonal expansion index from normalized ranks of inferred template counts within each repertoire. In a later analysis, generation probabilities were computed with a VDJ recombination model fitted to out-of-frame rearrangements, and the resulting probabilities were checked against IGoR. A later analysis scored TCR-TCR, TCR-HLA and TCR-CMV co-occurrence with hypergeometric tests, applying a repertoire-size bias correction to TCR pairs. In a later analysis, false discovery rates were estimated by permuting HLA or CMV assignments 20 times. In a later analysis, co-occurring TCRs were grouped with DBSCAN, and TCRdist sequence similarity was added when clustering was performed within HLA-allele-positive subsets. Repertoires with fewer than 30,000 or more than 120,000 public chains were left out of co-occurrence clustering, as were four to six repertoires with anomalous nucleotide sharing. TCRdb took over this immuneACCESS table, retaining in-frame rearrangements with V and J assigned. Such tables are incomplete; in checked studies, under half of the missing clones stem from an unresolved V gene, and the remainder is unexplained. D and trimming come from the DNA, and the V and J calls and clone size come from that table. The sample table shows 83,000 or so clones, and roughly 81% are seen once. 1.9% of the sample is taken by the ten largest.

General findings and caveats noted by the study authors: In both the original and validation cohorts, the classifier was reported to diagnose cytomegalovirus status with high specificity and sensitivity. A later analysis reported that several top co-occurrence clusters appeared linked to parvovirus B19, influenza, CMV and Epstein-Barr virus. A further reported finding was that TCR beta sequences accurately predicted the HLA-A and HLA-B alleles for most subjects in the first cohort. In vitro tests confirmed that a few of the cytomegalovirus-associated TCR beta chains recognize cytomegalovirus antigens. The 87-base-pair reads could not distinguish some IMGT-functional V segments, including TRBV6-2 and TRBV6-3, so those segments were excluded. Across donors, most TCR sequences were observed very rarely, whereas some public TCRs were present in many individuals. Assigning TCR associations to individual alleles was difficult when HLA alleles, especially DR and DQ, strongly co-occurred. Correlated functional status among segregating V segments might be attributable to linkage disequilibrium, but an unknown experimental factor could not be ruled out. Specific HLA alleles were associated with 15,000 to 20,000 TCR beta sequences at a false discovery rate of 0.05 in a later analysis. A later analysis found that most CMV-associated TCR beta chains appeared HLA-restricted, with HLA associations seemingly driven largely by CMV exposure. In a later analysis, HLA-associated TCR beta chains were found to be more clonally expanded and to have lower generation probabilities than equally common non-associated chains. The authors suggested that the approach could potentially be generalized to other disease states and immunological phenotypes. For the cohort, immune exposure information was limited to CMV serostatus. A later analysis found that TCR association rates varied across HLA loci, with DRB1 alleles showing the most associated TCRs and HLA-C alleles the fewest. Compared with the approximately 600-donor mean, donors in an Asian-associated ancestry cluster had fewer N-insertions in productive TCRs, according to a later genetic analysis. A later genetic analysis associated a missense DCLRE1C variant with V-gene and J-gene trimming of TCR beta chains, and an independent cohort replicated the association. Roughly uniform sequencing depth across donors was assumed in presence/absence analyses, although this assumption may not hold. The earlier analysis of approximately 560 of the donors excluded roughly 16 rarely observed V segments, including chromosome 9 orphons, because counts were too low. Broadly in line with IMGT annotations, most TCR beta V segments showed up in productive rearrangements about 87% or about 30% of the time in an earlier analysis of approximately 640 of the donors. A cluster of highly shared sequence variants was judged likely to represent a technical artifact of the sequencing pipeline. Because HLA typing was missing for some donors at each locus, association tests included only the typed subset. The study listed 150 to 200 TCR beta chains as associated with cytomegalovirus. This cohort had only TCR beta chains sequenced, and the lack of alpha or paired-chain data limited which features could be detected.

Relative to germline, V is missing 3 bases and J is missing 3 bases, with 11 bases of the junction outside any gene match. Taken from cysteine to phenylalanine, the CDR3 has 19 residues. The read is trimmed to its CDR3 DNA, 57 bases read in frame from base 1. From a lookup of the germline V gene, CDR1 and CDR2 are MRHNA and SNTAGT. The cohort consisted of 666 healthy bone marrow donors. At the time of sampling, all cohort members were nominally healthy, though unrecorded immune exposures were likely present. The donor tested CMV seronegative and was one of the 352 seronegative cohort members. Each donor provided a peripheral blood sample, and peripheral blood mononuclear cells were used for TCR beta sequencing. Genomic DNA extraction from the blood cell samples was performed with the Qiagen DNeasy Blood Extraction Kit.

The material sequenced was PBMCs. The TCR originated in a woman in her twenties or thirties in good health and CMV-seronegative. In this chain, TRBV6-4 is recombined with TRBJ2-2, with 12 central nucleotides matching TRBD2. The bases read TGTGCCAGCAGTGAAACCAGGACTAGCGGGATCGGGTACACCGGGGAGCTGTTTTTT. Its protein product is CASSETRTSGIGYTGELFF.